Listed below are T cell receptor beta chains from one sample, sequenced in a study of blood T cell repertoires in COVID-19. TCRdb's copy holds only in-frame clones and misses some; the assay was immunoSEQ multiplex PCR. The repertoire consists of almost 70,000 clones, with approximately 90% occurring once and the leading ten covering approximately 6.8%. The source material was peripheral blood. The receptors come from a woman in her 70s with acute or convalescent COVID-19. Both conserved end residues are part of each CDR3. D genes are given only for firm matches. The listing skips clone size in some rows; elsewhere it reads once, few, many or a size class.

clone size,V gene,J gene,D gene,CDR3 protein,CDR3 DNA
.,TRBV11-2,TRBJ1-1,TRBD1,CASSLITRGRTEAFF,TGTGCCAGCAGCTTAATCACCAGGGGGCGGACTGAAGCTTTCTTT
.,TRBV29-1,TRBJ2-7,TRBD2,CSAAKAGGAYEQYF,TGCAGCGCCGCAAAGGCGGGAGGTGCCTACGAGCAGTACTTC
.,TRBV7-9,TRBJ1-4,.,CAIYSGGEKLFF,TGTGCCATCTATTCCGGGGGGGAAAAACTGTTTTTT
.,TRBV5-8,TRBJ2-2,.,CASSFESGELFF,TGTGCCAGCAGCTTTGAGAGCGGGGAGCTGTTTTTT
.,TRBV5-1,TRBJ2-7,TRBD2,CASSFPSGGTYEQYF,TGCGCCAGCAGCTTCCCTAGCGGGGGCACCTACGAGCAGTACTTC
.,TRBV5-1,TRBJ1-1,.,CASSLIGDFEAFF,TGCGCCAGCAGCTTGATCGGAGACTTTGAAGCTTTCTTT
.,TRBV11-2,TRBJ1-5,.,CASTYPPTVSNQPQHF,TGTGCCAGCACCTACCCCCCGACAGTCAGCAATCAGCCCCAGCATTTT
.,TRBV4-1,TRBJ1-4,TRBD1,CASSHPGQGAPANEKLFF,TGCGCCAGCAGCCACCCCGGACAGGGGGCGCCGGCTAATGAAAAACTGTTTTTT
.,TRBV15,TRBJ1-1,.,CATSRGGQGIVKGTEAFF,TGTGCCACCAGCAGAGGAGGGCAGGGGATAGTAAAAGGGACTGAAGCTTTCTTT
few,TRBV5-1,TRBJ1-6,.,CASSLGRDRDFNSPLHF,TGCGCCAGCAGCTTGGGGAGGGATCGAGACTTTAATTCACCCCTCCACTTT
.,TRBV4-2,TRBJ1-3,.,CASSQEHGNTIYF,TGTGCCAGCAGCCAGGAGCATGGAAACACCATATATTTT
.,TRBV9,TRBJ2-7,TRBD1,CASSVDPGQGFHEQYF,TGTGCCAGCAGCGTAGACCCTGGACAGGGATTCCACGAGCAGTACTTC
.,TRBV9,TRBJ2-2,TRBD2,CASSISGLAGLGTGELFF,TGTGCCAGCAGCATCTCGGGACTAGCGGGGTTGGGGACCGGGGAGCTGTTTTTT
.,TRBV9,TRBJ1-1,.,CASSVGQVGMNTEAFF,TGTGCCAGCAGCGTAGGACAGGTGGGGATGAACACTGAAGCTTTCTTT
.,TRBV20-1,TRBJ2-1,TRBD2,CSASHSGSTYNEQFF,TGCAGTGCTAGTCATAGCGGGAGTACCTACAATGAGCAGTTCTTC
once,TRBV2,TRBJ2-2,.,CASRLTAKSVGELFF,TGTGCCAGCAGATTGACAGCGAAGTCCGTCGGGGAGCTGTTTTTT
once,TRBV28,TRBJ1-2,.,CASSPGHSNYGYTF,TGTGCCAGCAGTCCGGGACATTCTAACTATGGCTACACCTTC
once,TRBV29-1,TRBJ2-3,TRBD1,CSAPGQGASTDTQYF,TGCAGCGCCCCAGGCCAGGGGGCAAGCACAGATACGCAGTATTTT
.,TRBV4-1,TRBJ1-1,TRBD1,CASSQGDRELTEAFF,TGCGCCAGCAGCCAAGGGGACAGGGAACTCACTGAAGCTTTCTTT
.,TRBV28,TRBJ1-6,.,CASSLGQGSSPLHF,TGTGCCAGCAGTTTAGGGCAGGGGAGTTCACCCCTCCACTTT
.,TRBV5-5,TRBJ2-1,TRBD1,CASSHGTGYNEQFF,TGTGCCAGCAGCCACGGGACAGGTTACAATGAGCAGTTCTTC
.,TRBV28,TRBJ1-6,.,CASSSTTGLASSYNSPLHF,TGTGCCAGCAGTTCTACCACAGGGTTAGCAAGCTCCTATAATTCACCCCTCCACTTT
.,TRBV5-1,TRBJ1-6,TRBD1,CASSPSGTDNSPLHF,TGCGCCAGCAGCCCGTCCGGGACAGATAATTCACCCCTCCACTTT
once,TRBV6-5,TRBJ1-6,TRBD1,CASSYRQGAHSPLHF,TGTGCCAGCAGTTACCGACAGGGGGCTCATTCACCCCTCCACTTT
.,TRBV2,TRBJ1-5,.,CASSGSGVYSNQPQHF,TGTGCCAGCAGTGGTTCAGGGGTATATAGCAATCAGCCCCAGCATTTT
.,TRBV28,TRBJ1-4,.,CASSLSSPGREKLFF,TGTGCCAGCAGTTTATCATCCCCAGGCCGGGAAAAACTGTTTTTT
.,TRBV6-5,TRBJ2-7,.,CASSYSKINSEQYF,TGTGCCAGCAGTTACTCGAAAATCAACAGCGAGCAGTACTTC
.,TRBV6-5,TRBJ2-1,TRBD1,CASRGTGINEQFF,TGTGCCAGCAGGGGGACAGGAATTAATGAGCAGTTCTTC
.,TRBV28,TRBJ1-3,TRBD1,CASSFTFTSGGSGNTIYF,TGTGCCAGCAGTTTTACTTTTACATCAGGGGGCTCTGGAAACACCATATATTTT
.,TRBV2,TRBJ2-3,.,CASLGGGSTDTQYF,TGTGCCAGCCTTGGGGGCGGTAGCACAGATACGCAGTATTTT
once,TRBV2,TRBJ1-5,.,CASSAQSSNQPQHF,TGTGCCAGCAGTGCACAGAGTAGCAATCAGCCCCAGCATTTT
.,TRBV28,TRBJ2-5,.,CASSPELTGRQETQYF,TGTGCCAGCAGTCCTGAATTGACAGGACGACAAGAGACCCAGTACTTC
once,TRBV9,TRBJ1-5,TRBD1,CASSVEGTGGQPQHF,TGTGCCAGCAGCGTAGAAGGGACAGGGGGTCAGCCCCAGCATTTT
.,TRBV20-1,TRBJ2-2,TRBD1,CSASRQGAIRELFF,TGCAGTGCTAGTCGGCAGGGGGCTATCCGGGAGCTGTTTTTT
once,TRBV7-2,TRBJ1-1,TRBD1,CASRVQGLATEAFF,TGTGCCAGCAGGGTACAGGGGTTGGCCACTGAAGCTTTCTTT
.,TRBV28,TRBJ1-1,TRBD1,CASSFQDRDTEAFF,TGTGCCAGCAGTTTCCAAGACAGGGACACTGAAGCTTTCTTT
.,TRBV11-1,TRBJ1-1,TRBD1,CASGGGTGHTEAFF,TGTGCCAGCGGTGGGGGGACAGGCCACACTGAAGCTTTCTTT
.,TRBV28,TRBJ1-1,TRBD1,CASSFPLGTGSTEAFF,TGTGCCAGCAGTTTCCCCCTGGGGACAGGGTCCACTGAAGCTTTCTTT
.,TRBV5-1,TRBJ1-6,.,CASSSTGRNSPLHF,TGCGCCAGCAGCTCCACAGGGAGAAATTCACCCCTCCACTTT
.,TRBV6-2/TRBV6-3,TRBJ2-6,.,CASSIASSGANVLTF,TGTGCCAGCAGCATAGCCAGCTCTGGGGCCAACGTCCTGACTTTC
.,TRBV28,TRBJ2-7,.,CASSQHSYEQYF,TGTGCCAGCAGCCAACACAGCTACGAGCAGTACTTC